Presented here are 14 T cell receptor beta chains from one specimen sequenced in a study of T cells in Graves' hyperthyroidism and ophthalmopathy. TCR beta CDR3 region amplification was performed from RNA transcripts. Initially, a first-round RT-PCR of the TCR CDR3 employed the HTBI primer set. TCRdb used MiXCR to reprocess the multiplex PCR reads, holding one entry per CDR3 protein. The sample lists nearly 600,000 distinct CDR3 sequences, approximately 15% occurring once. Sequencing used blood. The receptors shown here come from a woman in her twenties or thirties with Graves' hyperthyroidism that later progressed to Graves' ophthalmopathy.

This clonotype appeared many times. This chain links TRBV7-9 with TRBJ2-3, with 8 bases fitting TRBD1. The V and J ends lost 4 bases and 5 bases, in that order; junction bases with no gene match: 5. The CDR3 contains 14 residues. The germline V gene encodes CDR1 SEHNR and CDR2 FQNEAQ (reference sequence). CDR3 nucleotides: TGTGCCAGCAGCTCTGGACAGGGTGGAGATACGCAGTATTTT. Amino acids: CASSSGQGGDTQYF.

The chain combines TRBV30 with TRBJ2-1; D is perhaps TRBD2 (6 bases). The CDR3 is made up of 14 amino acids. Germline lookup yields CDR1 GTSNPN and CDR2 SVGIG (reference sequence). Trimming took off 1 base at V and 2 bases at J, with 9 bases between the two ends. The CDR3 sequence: CAWSGLVAYNEQFF. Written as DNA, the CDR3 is TGTGCCTGGAGTGGACTAGTGGCCTACAATGAGCAGTTCTTC.

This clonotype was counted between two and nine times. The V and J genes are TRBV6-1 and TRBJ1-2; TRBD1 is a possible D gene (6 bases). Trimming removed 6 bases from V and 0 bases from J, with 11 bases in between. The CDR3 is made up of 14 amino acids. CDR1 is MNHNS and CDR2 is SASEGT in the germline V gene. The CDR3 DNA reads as TGTGCCAGCAGCCGAGGGGGATCTAACTATGGCTACACCTTC. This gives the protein CASSRGGSNYGYTF.

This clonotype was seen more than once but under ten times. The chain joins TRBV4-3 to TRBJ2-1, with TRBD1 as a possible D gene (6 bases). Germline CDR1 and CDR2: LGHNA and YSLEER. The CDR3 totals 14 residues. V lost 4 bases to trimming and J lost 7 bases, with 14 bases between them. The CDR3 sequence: CASSRQGYQNEQFF. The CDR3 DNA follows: TGCGCCAGCAGCCGCCAGGGGTATCAAAATGAGCAGTTCTTC.

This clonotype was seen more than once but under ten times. The CDR3 is CASSIGLREWENEQFF. For the CDR3, the DNA is TGTGCCAGTAGTATAGGCTTACGGGAGTGGGAGAATGAGCAGTTCTTC. The genes are TRBV19 and TRBJ2-1, with D possibly matching TRBD2 (6 bases). Trimming took off 1 base at V and 7 bases at J, with 17 bases between the two ends. The CDR3 spans 16 residues. The germline V gene encodes CDR1 LNHDA and CDR2 SQIVND (reference sequence).

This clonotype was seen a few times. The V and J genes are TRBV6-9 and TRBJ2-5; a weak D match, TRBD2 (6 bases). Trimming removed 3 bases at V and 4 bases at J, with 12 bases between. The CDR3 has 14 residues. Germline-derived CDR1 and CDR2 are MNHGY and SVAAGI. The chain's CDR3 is CASSYGSGVETQYF. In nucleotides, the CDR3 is TGTGCCAGCAGTTACGGTTCGGGAGTAGAGACCCAGTACTTC.

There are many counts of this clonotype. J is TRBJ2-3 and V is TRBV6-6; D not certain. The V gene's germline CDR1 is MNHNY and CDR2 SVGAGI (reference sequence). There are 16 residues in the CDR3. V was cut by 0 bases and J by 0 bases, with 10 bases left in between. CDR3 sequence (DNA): TGTGCCAGCAGTTACTCTGGGGTGCGAAGCACAGATACGCAGTATTTT. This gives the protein CASSYSGVRSTDTQYF.

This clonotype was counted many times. CDR3 DNA sequence: TGTGCCAGCAGCCAAGAAGGGCAGTACCAAGAGACCCAGTACTTC. As protein: CASSQEGQYQETQYF. V gene TRBV3-1 combines with J gene TRBJ2-5; D not resolved. The V gene's germline CDR1 is LGHDT and CDR2 YNNKEL (reference sequence). CDR3 size: 15 residues. The V gene lost 0 bases and the J gene lost 0 bases, with 8 bases spanning the gap.

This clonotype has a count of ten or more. CDR3 sequence (DNA): TGCAGTGCCGCGGGACTAGCGGGAATCTCCTACGAGCAGTACTTC. Amino acid sequence: CSAAGLAGISYEQYF. The chain uses TRBV20-1 and TRBJ2-7, with 13 bases lining up with TRBD2. Germline values: CDR1 DFQATT, CDR2 SNEGSKA (reference sequence). The CDR3 is made up of 15 amino acids. J was trimmed by 0 bases and V by 6 bases; bases with no gene match: 5.

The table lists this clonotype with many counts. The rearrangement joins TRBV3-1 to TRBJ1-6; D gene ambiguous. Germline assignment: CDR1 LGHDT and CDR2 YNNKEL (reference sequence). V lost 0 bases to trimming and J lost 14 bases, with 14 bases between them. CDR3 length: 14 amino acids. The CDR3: CASSQDPGFTSLHF. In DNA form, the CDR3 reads TGTGCCAGCAGCCAAGATCCAGGCTTTACATCCCTCCACTTT.

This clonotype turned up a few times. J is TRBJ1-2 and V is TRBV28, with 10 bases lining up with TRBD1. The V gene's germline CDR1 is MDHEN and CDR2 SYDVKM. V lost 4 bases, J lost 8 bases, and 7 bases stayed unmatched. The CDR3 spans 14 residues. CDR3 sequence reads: CASSSGDRGYGYTF. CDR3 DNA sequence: TGTGCCAGCAGTTCAGGGGACAGGGGATACGGCTACACCTTC.

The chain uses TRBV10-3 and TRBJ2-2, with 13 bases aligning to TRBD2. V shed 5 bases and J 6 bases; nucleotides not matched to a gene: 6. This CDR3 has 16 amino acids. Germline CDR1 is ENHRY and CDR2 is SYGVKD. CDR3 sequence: CAISKGLAGWSGELFF. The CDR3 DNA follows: TGTGCCATCAGTAAGGGACTAGCGGGATGGTCCGGGGAGCTGTTTTTT.

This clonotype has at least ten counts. In DNA, the CDR3 is TGTGCCAGCAGCGTGGAGAGCGGCTCCTACAATGAGCAGTTCTTC. Translating it yields CASSVESGSYNEQFF. The chain carries TRBV9 and TRBJ2-1; possible D gene TRBD2, 5 bases. V was clipped by 2 bases and J by 0 bases, with 9 bases between them. CDR3 length: 15 residues. CDR1 is SGDLS and CDR2 is YYNGEE in the germline V gene.

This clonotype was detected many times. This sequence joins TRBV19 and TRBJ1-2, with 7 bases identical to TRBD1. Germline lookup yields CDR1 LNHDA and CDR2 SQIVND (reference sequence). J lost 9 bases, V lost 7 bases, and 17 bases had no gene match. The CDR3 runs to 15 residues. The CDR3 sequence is CASTILRDRKTSYTF. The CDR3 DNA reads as TGTGCCAGTACCATACTCCGGGACAGAAAGACGAGCTACACCTTC.